This entry concerns a single TCR beta chain. Its antigen is unknown. The sample holds no much larger clone one base away, and base qualities are not on file. This entry belongs to a study of CD8 T cells in Susac syndrome (dated by TCRdb to the late 2010s). As for the study more broadly: The study used repertoire sequencing to test whether antigen drove CD8+ T cell activation and differentiation in Susac syndrome. What the study reported, not specific to this receptor: The number of individuals in the TCR sequencing and HLA analysis was acknowledged as relatively small.

RNA was extracted with the RNeasy kit and 0.5 to 1 ug was reverse transcribed using random hexamers. TCR beta CDR3 regions were amplified with the immunoSEQ multiplex PCR assay covering 54 Vbeta and 13 Jbeta segments. PCR amplification bias was corrected by using a synthetic template baseline for primer optimization and computational correction. The authors' pipeline ran thus. Only productive sequences were kept, with reads annotated to V, D and J genes according to IMGT and analyzed in immunoSEQ Analyzer. Clonality was calculated as one minus the Shannon entropy normalized by log2 of the number of productive unique sequences. For each patient and control, public and private clones were evaluated among the 100 most prevalent clones. A clone was defined as Susac-specific if it was absent from the healthy and MS cohorts, from about a thousand published viral clones and from other ImmuneACCESS disease sequences. TCRdb itself trimmed the public reads at Q25 with fastp, ran MiXCR and retained productive beta chains. Rows matching on CDR3 protein sequence are summarized as one entry with the most common DNA and genes. The V and J calls were not made by the authors but by TCRdb's processing. The sample contains roughly 200,000 distinct CDR3 sequences, about 94% of them found a single time. Jointly, the top ten make up around 0.11% of the sample.

Peripheral blood CD8+ and CD4+ T cells from healthy donors, Susac syndrome patients and multiple sclerosis patients were profiled using high-throughput TCR beta sequencing. The healthy donors served as controls matched for age and sex. Bulk CD8+ and CD4+ T cells were purified magnetically by negative isolation, whereas CD8+ TEMRA cells were enriched by FACS. Blood was collected in EDTA tubes and processed within 24 hours, with PBMCs isolated through density gradient centrifugation. PBMCs intended for TCR sequencing were cryopreserved in liquid nitrogen and were subsequently thawed in a 37 degrees C water bath. A purity of at least 90% was achieved for sorted or isolated CD4+, CD8+ and CD8+ TEMRA cells. Sequenced sample: CD4+ T cells from PBMCs. This TCR derives from a human donor in good health.

The CDR3 sequence is CASSQVQGPGTGELFF. The DNA is as follows: TGCGCCAGCAGCCAAGTTCAGGGGCCGGGCACCGGGGAGCTGTTTTTT. The chain was built from TRBV4-1 and TRBJ2-2; the D gene is possibly TRBD1, with 6 bases matching. According to the germline V gene, CDR1 reads MGHRA and CDR2 reads YSYEKL. Trimming at the junction amounts to 1 base on V and 4 bases on J, and the germline ends lie 13 bases apart. The CDR3 goes from the cysteine to the phenylalanine over 16 residues. Of the read, only the CDR3 DNA is kept; its 48 bases are in frame from base 1.